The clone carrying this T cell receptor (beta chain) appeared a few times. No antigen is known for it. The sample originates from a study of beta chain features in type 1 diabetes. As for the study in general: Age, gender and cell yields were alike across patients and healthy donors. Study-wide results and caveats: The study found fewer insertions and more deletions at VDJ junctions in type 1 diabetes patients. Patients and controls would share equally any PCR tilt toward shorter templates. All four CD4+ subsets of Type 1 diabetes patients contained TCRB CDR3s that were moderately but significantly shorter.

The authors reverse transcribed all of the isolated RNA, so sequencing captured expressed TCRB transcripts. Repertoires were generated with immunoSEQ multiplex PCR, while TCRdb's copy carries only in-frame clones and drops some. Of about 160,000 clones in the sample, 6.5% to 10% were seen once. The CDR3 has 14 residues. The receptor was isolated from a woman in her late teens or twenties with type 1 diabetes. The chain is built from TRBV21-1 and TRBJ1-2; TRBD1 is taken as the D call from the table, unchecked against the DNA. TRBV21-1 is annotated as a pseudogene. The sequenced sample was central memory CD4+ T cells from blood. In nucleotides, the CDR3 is TGTGCCAGCAGCAAAGCCCGACAGCGCTATGGCTACACCTTC. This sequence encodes CASSKARQRYGYTF.